The rows below give T cell receptor beta chains drawn from one sample of a study of blood T cell repertoires in COVID-19. The method was immunoSEQ multiplex PCR; TCRdb's version includes in-frame clones alone and lacks a portion of them. In the table there are approximately 270,000 clones, approximately 90% of which are singletons. Sample: peripheral blood. Receptors originate from a man in his thirties or forties with acute or convalescent COVID-19. Both conserved end residues are part of each CDR3.

J	length	V	CDR3
TRBJ2-3	14	TRBV4-2	CASSQGSNQEAQYF
TRBJ1-2	12	TRBV19	CASSSSVYGYTF
TRBJ2-2	14	TRBV29-1	CSVFRGAGTGELFF
TRBJ1-1	14	TRBV28	CASSTWTARTEAFF
TRBJ1-5	15	TRBV6-1	CASSTRQLSNQPQHF
TRBJ1-2	13	TRBV5-1	CASSVDSFYGYTF
TRBJ1-1	15	TRBV9	CASSRGGRKNTEAFF
TRBJ1-2	13	TRBV4-1	CASSQTGQAGYTF
TRBJ1-2	17	TRBV5-4	CASSLGRVSPQADGYTF
TRBJ2-2	15	TRBV4-1	CASSPQTANTGELFF
TRBJ2-1	14	TRBV10-1	CASSESQAYNEQFF
TRBJ2-7	14	TRBV10-2	CASSPGQGVREQYF
TRBJ2-7	15	TRBV5-5	CASSTGVGRSYEQYF
TRBJ1-2	12	TRBV25-1	CASRGVSNGYTF
TRBJ2-7	14	TRBV6-6	CASSSGTRNYEQYF
TRBJ1-4	11	TRBV29-1	CSVLTGVKLFF
TRBJ2-2	15	TRBV6-5	CASTKQAFSTGELFF